This T cell receptor beta chain derives from a study of shared clonotypes between healthy human individuals. Researchers divided each subset's genomic DNA evenly across several immunoSEQ plates. Clones were sequenced by immunoSEQ multiplex PCR, and TCRdb holds only the in-frame ones, with some missing. The sample carries hundreds of thousands of clones, roughly three quarters recorded once. V shed 0 bases, J shed 3 bases, and the junction held 3 bases outside the gene matches. Germline-derived CDR1 and CDR2 are MGHRA and YSYEKL. CDR3 length: 15 residues. This clone was observed a single time. Sequences were obtained from PBMCs. The source of this sequence is a woman aged 40-49 years in good health. Some clones in this sample may be carry-over from other donors' samples. The J gene is TRBJ2-7, the V gene TRBV4-1, with 9 bases matching TRBD1. In DNA, the CDR3 is TGCGCCAGCAGCCAAGAATCGGGACAGGGCTACGAGCAGTACTTC. Translated: CASSQESGQGYEQYF.